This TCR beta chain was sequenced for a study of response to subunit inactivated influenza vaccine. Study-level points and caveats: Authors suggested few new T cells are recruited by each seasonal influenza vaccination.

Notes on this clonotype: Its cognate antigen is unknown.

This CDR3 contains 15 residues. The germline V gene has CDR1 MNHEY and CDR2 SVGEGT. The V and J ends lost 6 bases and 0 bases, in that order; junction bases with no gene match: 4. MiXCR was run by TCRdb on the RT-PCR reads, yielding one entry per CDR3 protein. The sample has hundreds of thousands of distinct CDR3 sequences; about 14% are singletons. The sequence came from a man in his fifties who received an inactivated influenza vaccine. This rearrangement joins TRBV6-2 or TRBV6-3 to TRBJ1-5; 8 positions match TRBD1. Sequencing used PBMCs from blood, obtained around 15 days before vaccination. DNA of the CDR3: TGTGCCAGCAGCACAGGGGGTTATAGCAATCAGCCCCAGCATTTT. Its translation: CASSTGGYSNQPQHF.